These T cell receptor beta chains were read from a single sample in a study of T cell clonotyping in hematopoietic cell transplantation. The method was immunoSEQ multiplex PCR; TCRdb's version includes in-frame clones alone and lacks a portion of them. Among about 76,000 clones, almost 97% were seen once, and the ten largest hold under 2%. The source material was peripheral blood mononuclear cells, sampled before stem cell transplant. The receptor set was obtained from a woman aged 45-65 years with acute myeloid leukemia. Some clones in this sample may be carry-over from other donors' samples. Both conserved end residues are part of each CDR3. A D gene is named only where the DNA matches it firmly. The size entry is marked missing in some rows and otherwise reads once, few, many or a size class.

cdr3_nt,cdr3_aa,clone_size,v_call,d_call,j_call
TGTGCCAGCAGTAGTCCGGGACTAGCGAACTACGAGCAGTACTTC,CASSSPGLANYEQYF,NA,TRBV28,TRBD2,TRBJ2-7
TGTGCCTGGAGTGTAGGTGGATTAGGGAACTATGGCTACACCTTC,CAWSVGGLGNYGYTF,NA,TRBV30,NA,TRBJ1-2
TGTGCCAGCAGCTCGCAAGGGGCCAGGGAGGAGACCCAGTACTTC,CASSSQGAREETQYF,NA,TRBV6-1,NA,TRBJ2-5
TGCAGCGCTGTCAACTACGAGCAGTACTTC,CSAVNYEQYF,NA,TRBV29-1,NA,TRBJ2-7
TGTGCCTGGAGGCGGAGGGGTCCCAATCAGCCCCAGCATTTT,CAWRRRGPNQPQHF,NA,TRBV30,NA,TRBJ1-5
TGTGCCAGCAGTGAACACTTCAGGGGTGATGGGGCCAACGTCCTGACTTTC,CASSEHFRGDGANVLTF,once,TRBV6-1,NA,TRBJ2-6
TGTGCCAGCAGTTTCCTTAATCAGCCCCAGCATTTT,CASSFLNQPQHF,NA,TRBV27,NA,TRBJ1-5
TGTGCCAGCAGTTCCGACAGGGTTCAATTGGTCACAGATACGCAGTATTTT,CASSSDRVQLVTDTQYF,NA,TRBV2,TRBD1,TRBJ2-3
TGTGCCAGCAGCGAACGAAGGACAGGGCCAAATCAGCCCCAGCATTTT,CASSERRTGPNQPQHF,NA,TRBV7-2,TRBD1,TRBJ1-5
TGTGCCAGCAGCGTAGAATGGGGCACTGAAGCTTTCTTT,CASSVEWGTEAFF,NA,TRBV9,NA,TRBJ1-1
TGCAGTGCTAGGCGTTTCGAAAAACTGTTTTTT,CSARRFEKLFF,NA,TRBV20-1,NA,TRBJ1-4
TGCGCCAGCAGCTTGGGGTGGACAGGAATCTCTGGAAACACCATATATTTT,CASSLGWTGISGNTIYF,NA,TRBV5-1,TRBD1,TRBJ1-3
TGTGCCAGCAGTGAAGCGCCCGGAGGGGGTGCATACTTC,CASSEAPGGGAYF,NA,TRBV2,NA,TRBJ2-7
TGTGCCAGCAGAGAGGGGCGGGGGCACTCACAAGAGACCCAGTACTTC,CASREGRGHSQETQYF,NA,TRBV27,NA,TRBJ2-5
TGTGCCAGCAGTGAAGGGGGACTAAACACCGGGGAGCTGTTTTTT,CASSEGGLNTGELFF,NA,TRBV6-1,TRBD2,TRBJ2-2
TGTGCCAGCAGTGAACCGCGCGGGAACTTCCTGGATACGCAGTATTTT,CASSEPRGNFLDTQYF,once,TRBV25-1,NA,TRBJ2-3
TGTGCCAGCAGCCAACCCCCGAGACCACTCGCGAACACCGGGGAGCTGTTTTTT,CASSQPPRPLANTGELFF,NA,TRBV4-2,NA,TRBJ2-2
TGTGCCAGCAGCACGACAGCTAACTATGGCTACACCTTC,CASSTTANYGYTF,once,TRBV6-6,NA,TRBJ1-2